The 15 T cell receptor beta chains reported below all come from one sample, sequenced in a study of blood T cell repertoires in COVID-19. Profiled with immunoSEQ multiplex PCR; TCRdb holds only in-frame clones, not every one. The sample has around 320,000 clones; roughly nine tenths are singletons. The specimen sequenced was PBMCs or T cells enriched from blood (not recorded which). The receptors here all came from a woman under 40 who had been exposed to COVID-19.

The gene calls are TRBV7-2 and TRBJ1-2; a weak D match, TRBD1 (6 bases). The CDR3 runs to 15 residues. The germline V and J ends were trimmed by 5 bases and 8 bases, with 21 bases remaining between them. CDR1 is SGHTA, CDR2 FQGNSA, per germline. In nucleotides, the CDR3 is TGTGCCAGCAGCCTCATGGCCCTCAGGGGCGGAGGCTACACCTTC. Protein sequence: CASSLMALRGGGYTF.

The V and J genes are TRBV6-5 and TRBJ2-1; TRBD2 matches at 7 bases. Germline assignment: CDR1 MNHEY and CDR2 SVGAGI. This CDR3 is 15 amino acids long. The ends lost 6 bases at V and 5 bases at J; junction bases unmatched: 10. DNA of the CDR3: TGTGCCAGCAGATCCGCTTGGGGGGGAAACAATGAGCAGTTCTTC. Translated, it gives CASRSAWGGNNEQFF.

This clone came up once. The rearrangement uses TRBV2 and TRBJ1-6; no definite D call. The CDR3 covers 13 residues. In germline, CDR1 is SNHLY, CDR2 FYNNEI. With 11 bases removed from V and 6 bases from J, the gap between germline ends came to 14 bases. CDR3 sequence reads: CAGQPGTNSPLHF. DNA of the CDR3: TGTGCCGGCCAGCCGGGAACTAATTCACCCCTCCACTTT.

The chain has TRBV7-8 and TRBJ2-7; 14 nucleotides line up with TRBD2. With 4 bases clipped from V and 9 bases from J, the junction kept 5 bases outside the gene matches. The CDR3 covers 14 residues. CDR1 SGHVS and CDR2 FQNEAQ come from the germline V gene. The CDR3 region is CASSSGTSGGAQYF. In nucleotides, the CDR3 is TGTGCCAGCAGCTCCGGGACTAGCGGGGGAGCGCAGTACTTC.

The genes are TRBV7-2 and TRBJ1-5; possible D gene TRBD1, 6 bases. CDR3 size: 15 residues. V was clipped by 5 bases and J by 0 bases, with 11 bases between them. Germline loops: CDR1 SGHTA, CDR2 FQGNSA. The CDR3 nucleotides are TGTGCCAGCAGCCCTCAGGGGACTAGCAATCAGCCCCAGCATTTT. The encoded protein is CASSPQGTSNQPQHF.

The chain joins TRBV4-1 to TRBJ2-7; possible D gene TRBD2, 5 bases. CDR1 MGHRA and CDR2 YSYEKL come from the germline V gene. CDR3 size: 15 residues. Between the trimmed V and J ends, which lost 3 bases and 4 bases, there was a span of 16 bases. Written as DNA, the CDR3 is TGCGCCAGCAGCCAGGAAAAGGTAACGGGGTACGAGCAGTACTTC. It is translated as CASSQEKVTGYEQYF.

This clone was recorded a few times. This chain's CDR3 is CASSSPTPSGNTIYF. Here the CDR3 DNA reads TGTGCCAGTAGTAGTCCGACTCCCTCTGGAAACACCATATATTTT. The V and J genes are TRBV19 and TRBJ1-3, with D uncertain. Trimming removed 4 bases at V and 0 bases at J, with 10 bases between. The germline gives CDR1 LNHDA, CDR2 SQIVND (reference sequence). The CDR3 contains 15 residues.

The chain carries TRBV2 and TRBJ2-3; 10 nucleotides align to TRBD2. Germline CDR1 reads SNHLY; CDR2 reads FYNNEI. The V segment lost 4 bases and the J segment 5 bases; nucleotides outside the gene matches: 6. This CDR3 has 15 residues. For the CDR3, the DNA is TGTGCCAGCAGTGGGGCTAGCGGGGGCGGAGATACGCAGTATTTT. It specifies CASSGASGGGDTQYF.

The chain combines TRBV3-1 (or the pseudogene TRBV3-2) with TRBJ2-1, with 9 nucleotides matching TRBD2. The CDR3 sequence is 16 residues long. The germline gives CDR1 LGHDT, CDR2 YNNKEL (reference sequence). Trimming at V came to 0 bases and at J to 4 bases, leaving 4 bases not matched to a gene. The CDR3 nucleotides read TGTGCCAGCAGCCAAGATAGCGGGGGCCCTTACAATGAGCAGTTCTTC. The encoded protein is CASSQDSGGPYNEQFF.

This chain uses TRBV19 with TRBJ1-3; D unclear. The V gene lost 5 bases and the J gene lost 1 base, with 15 bases spanning the gap. The CDR3 runs 16 residues. CDR1 is LNHDA, CDR2 SQIVND, per germline (reference sequence). The CDR3 DNA is TGTGCCAGTAGTCGCGACTCTCTTTTGTCTGGAAACACCATATATTTT. It specifies CASSRDSLLSGNTIYF.

The rearrangement links TRBV25-1 to TRBJ1-2, with no clear D. CDR3 length equals 13 residues. Trimming cost V 6 bases and J 6 bases, with 14 bases left between them. Looked up from germline, CDR1 is MGHDK and CDR2 is SYGVNS. CDR3 region: CASSGRGNNGYTF. Written as DNA, the CDR3 is TGTGCCAGCAGCGGCCGAGGGAATAATGGCTACACCTTC.

This rearrangement joins TRBV14 to TRBJ2-7, with D perhaps matching TRBD1 (6 bases). Trimming stripped 4 bases from V and 6 bases from J, with 19 bases between. CDR1 is SGHDN, CDR2 FVKESK, per germline. The CDR3 contains 15 residues. CDR3 in DNA: TGTGCCAGCAGCCGCTTCATACTGGGACACGCCGAGCAGTACTTC. As protein: CASSRFILGHAEQYF.

A remark on this clone: This may arise from a read error, as a much more abundant clone is one base away. Other DNA sequences in this specimen translate into the identical CDR3. V usage is TRBV9 and J usage is TRBJ2-7; 10 bases are shared with TRBD1. Per germline, CDR1 SGDLS and CDR2 YYNGEE. V dropped 3 bases and J dropped 0; count of bases not matched to a gene: 3. The CDR3 runs to 15 residues. CDR3 amino acids: CASSEGQGSSYEQYF. As DNA, the CDR3 is TGTGCCAGCAGCGAGGGACAGGGGAGCTCCTACGAGCAGTACTTC.

The chain links TRBV3-1 (or the pseudogene TRBV3-2) to TRBJ2-7; TRBD2 aligns across 8 bases. Germline V gene lookup returns CDR1 LGHDT and CDR2 YNNKEL (reference sequence). CDR3 length equals 15 residues. Trimming took 4 bases from V and 2 from J; bases not matched to a gene: 7. CDR3 amino acids: CASSPTGTRAYEQYF. Written as DNA, the CDR3 is TGTGCCAGCAGCCCTACCGGGACTAGGGCCTACGAGCAGTACTTC.

V and J are TRBV3-1 (or the pseudogene TRBV3-2) and TRBJ1-5; TRBD1 is a possible D gene (6 bases). The V gene's germline CDR1 is LGHDT and CDR2 YNNKEL (reference sequence). The CDR3 has 13 amino acids. V was clipped by 3 bases and J by 9 bases, with 12 bases between them. CDR3 nucleotides: TGTGCCAGCAGCCAGCAGGGGACCCGGCCCCAGCATTTT. It is translated as CASSQQGTRPQHF.